Each of the 15 T cell receptor beta chains below was sequenced from the same sample in a study of circulating and synovial CD4+ cells in juvenile arthritis. Generated by immunoSEQ multiplex PCR, the TCRdb table keeps only in-frame clones and is missing some. The data show around 17,000 clones, approximately 90% seen once. The sequenced sample consisted of CD4+ T cells from blood. Receptor source: a human donor with juvenile idiopathic arthritis.

This rearrangement joins TRBV5-1 to TRBJ2-1; D is perhaps TRBD1 (5 bases). CDR1 and CDR2 from the germline V gene are SGHRS and YFSETQ. V lost 4 bases and J 1 base, leaving 12 bases between the germline ends. The CDR3 contains 15 residues. The CDR3 region has the DNA TGCGCCAGCAGCCGTGGGGCCTCGTCCTACAATGAGCAGTTCTTC. It translates to CASSRGASSYNEQFF.

This chain joins TRBV30 and TRBJ1-2, with 8 bases matching TRBD1. CDR1 and CDR2 from the germline V gene are GTSNPN and SVGIG (reference sequence). The V segment lost 4 bases and the J segment 1 base; nucleotides outside the gene matches: 17. This CDR3 spans 18 amino acids. The CDR3 loop reads CAWTPGRGRTGGNYGYTF. CDR3 nucleotides: TGTGCCTGGACCCCCGGCAGGGGGCGGACGGGCGGTAACTATGGCTACACCTTC.

The chain joins TRBV28 to TRBJ1-3; weak D call: TRBD1 (6 bases). Looked up from germline, CDR1 is MDHEN and CDR2 is SYDVKM. This CDR3 is built from 15 residues. Trimming shortened V by 4 bases and J by 3 bases, and 13 bases separated the two germline ends. The CDR3 DNA is TGTGCCAGCAGTTCCGGACAGCTATATGGAAACACCATATATTTT. Translation gives CASSSGQLYGNTIYF.

CDR3 protein: CASSVEPTLTYEQYF. DNA for the CDR3: TGTGCCAGCAGCGTAGAGCCCACTCTAACCTACGAGCAGTACTTC. The genes are TRBV9 and TRBJ2-7, with no clear D. The V gene lost 0 bases and the J gene lost 2 bases, with 12 bases spanning the gap. The length of the CDR3 is 15 residues. The germline CDR1 and CDR2 sequences are SGDLS and YYNGEE. Full variable domain (outside the CDR3, taken from reference TRBV9 and TRBJ2-7): DSGVTQTPKHLITATGQRVTLRCSPRSGDLSVYWYQQSLDQGLQFLIQYYNGEERAKGNILERFSAQQFPDLHSELNLSSLELGDSALYFCASSVEPTLTYEQYFGPGTRLTVT.

The sample holds one count of this clone. This chain joins TRBV19 and TRBJ2-7, with 7 bases aligning to TRBD1. Germline V lookup: CDR1 LNHDA, CDR2 SQIVND (reference sequence). The CDR3 length is 14 residues. V lost 5 bases and J lost 5; bases outside the gene matches: 9. The CDR3 region has the DNA TGTGCCAGTAGTGAAGGACAGGAGACCCACGAGCAGTACTTC. This gives the protein CASSEGQETHEQYF.

The J gene is TRBJ2-7, the V gene TRBV7-2; D is unresolved. V lost 4 bases to trimming and J lost 4 bases, with 5 bases between them. CDR1 SGHTA and CDR2 FQGNSA come from the germline V gene. CDR3 length: 11 amino acids. In nucleotides, the CDR3 is TGTGCCAGCAGCTCTAGATACGAGCAGTACTTC. Amino acid sequence: CASSSRYEQYF.

The chain links TRBV10-3 to TRBJ2-7; D ambiguous. The CDR3 loop spans 12 amino acids. The V gene's germline CDR1 is ENHRY and CDR2 SYGVKD. The V end was cut by 0 bases, the J end by 4 bases, with 4 bases between. The CDR3, as DNA: TGTGCCATCAGTGAGTCTAATTACGAGCAGTACTTC. It encodes CAISESNYEQYF.

The rearrangement joins TRBV27 to TRBJ1-5; D is undetermined. The CDR3 is made up of 14 amino acids. Germline CDR1 and CDR2: MNHEY and SMNVEV (reference sequence). V was trimmed by 5 bases and J by 4 bases, leaving 12 bases between them. In DNA, the CDR3 is TGTGCCAGCAGTCTTCCAGGACTGAATCAGCCCCAGCATTTT. Translating it yields CASSLPGLNQPQHF.

This chain links TRBV11-2 with TRBJ1-1; D not certain. Germline CDR1 and CDR2: SGHAT and FQNNGV. The V gene lost 5 bases and the J gene lost 0 bases, with 13 bases spanning the gap. The CDR3 totals 15 residues. The DNA of the CDR3 is TGTGCCAGCAGCCGTACATTCATCATGAACACTGAAGCTTTCTTT. Protein: CASSRTFIMNTEAFF.

This chain links TRBV7-9 with TRBJ2-1; D is ambiguous. The V gene's germline CDR1 is SEHNR and CDR2 FQNEAQ (reference sequence). Trimming removed 2 bases at V and 4 bases at J, with 9 bases between. The CDR3 totals 14 residues. As DNA, the CDR3 is TGTGCCAGCAGCTTAACCTCTCGGTACAATGAGCAGTTCTTC. Its protein is CASSLTSRYNEQFF.

A note on this clone: The identical CDR3 is also encoded by other nucleotide sequences in the sample. This chain joins TRBV5-1 and TRBJ1-6; D ambiguous. Germline CDR1 SGHRS, CDR2 YFSETQ. This CDR3 is 16 amino acids long. V was shortened by 6 bases and J by 10 bases, with 23 bases between the two germline ends. CDR3 nucleotide sequence: TGCGCCAGCACCCCTGAGTTCGGGGTTCGGAACTCACCCCTCCACTTT. Translation gives CASTPEFGVRNSPLHF.

CDR3 loop: CASSSAGGPGEQFF. CDR3 sequence (DNA): TGTGCCAGCAGCTCAGCGGGGGGGCCGGGGGAGCAGTTCTTC. This chain joins TRBV5-4 and TRBJ2-1; TRBD2 agrees at 10 bases. Germline CDR1 reads SGHNT; CDR2 reads YYREEE (reference sequence). The trim removed 3 bases at V and 10 bases at J, leaving 7 bases unmatched. The CDR3 runs to 14 residues.

This chain uses TRBV7-3 with TRBJ2-1, with 12 bases aligning to TRBD2. The CDR3 extends over 20 amino acids. The V gene end was trimmed by 5 bases and the J gene end by 5 bases; junction bases not matched to a gene: 19. The germline V gene has CDR1 SGHTA and CDR2 FQGTGA. The CDR3 region is CASSPPSRGRLAGVNNEQFF. The CDR3 DNA sequence: TGTGCCAGCAGCCCACCCTCCCGAGGGCGACTAGCGGGAGTTAACAATGAGCAGTTCTTC. The complete variable domain, with remaining parts taken from reference TRBV7-3 and TRBJ2-1, reads GAGVSQTPSNKVTEKGKYVELRCDPISGHTALYWYRQSLGQGPEFLIYFQGTGAADDSGLPNDRFFAVRPEGSVSTLKIQRTERGDSAVYLCASSPPSRGRLAGVNNEQFFGPGTRLTVL.

The chain carries TRBV30 and TRBJ2-5, with 8 bases identical to TRBD2. The germline V gene encodes CDR1 GTSNPN and CDR2 SVGIG (reference sequence). With 3 bases clipped from V and 4 bases from J, the junction kept 7 bases outside the gene matches. The CDR3 has 14 amino acids. The CDR3 here is CAWRPAGALETQYF. The CDR3 DNA reads as TGTGCCTGGAGGCCAGCGGGAGCTTTAGAGACCCAGTACTTC. The full variable domain, in which reference TRBV30 and TRBJ2-5 provide the parts outside the CDR3, is SQTIHQWPATLVQPVGSPLSLECTVEGTSNPNLYWYRQAAGRGLQLLFYSVGIGQISSEVPQNLSASRPQDRQFILSSKKLLLSDSGFYLCAWRPAGALETQYFGPGTRLLVL.

J is TRBJ1-2 and V is TRBV19; the D gene is possibly TRBD1 (6 bases). Trimming left V 4 bases short and J 1 base short, with 10 bases between. The CDR3 loop spans 14 amino acids. The V gene's germline CDR1 is LNHDA and CDR2 SQIVND (reference sequence). In DNA, the CDR3 is TGTGCCAGTAGTACTACAGGGAGTAACTATGGCTACACCTTC. Translated, it gives CASSTTGSNYGYTF.